Shown below are 11 T cell receptor beta chains from a single sample sequenced in a study of vaccination effects on CD4 cells after COVID-19. These receptors have no identified antigens. Viral peptide pool expansion of antigen-specific CD4+ T cells preceded sequencing in the ViraFEST assay. Culturing for about 10 days preceded CD4+ T cell isolation. SARS-CoV-2 infected the person between March and December 2020, as confirmed by PCR. TCRdb's copy holds only in-frame clones and misses some; the assay was immunoSEQ multiplex PCR. The profile covers about 26,000 clones, with about 84% appearing a single time and 15% to 20% taken by the ten largest. This specimen was CD4+ T cells from PBMCs cultured with HCoV-NL63 spike peptides, taken before COVID-19 vaccination. These TCRs come from a human donor who had a prior SARS-CoV-2 infection.

The chain couples TRBV7-3 to TRBJ1-1, with unresolved D. V gave up 0 bases and J gave up 5 bases, with 7 bases separating them. This CDR3 is 13 amino acids long. Germline loops: CDR1 SGHTA, CDR2 FQGTGA. CDR3 amino acids: CASSLTSYTEAFF. The DNA for the CDR3 is TGTGCCAGCAGCTTAACGAGTTATACTGAAGCTTTCTTT.

This clone was seen just once. The V call is TRBV19, the J call TRBJ2-3; unclear D gene. Germline CDR1 is LNHDA and CDR2 is SQIVND (reference sequence). V was clipped by 3 bases and J by 1 base, with 11 bases between them. The CDR3 is made up of 15 amino acids. In nucleotides, the CDR3 is TGTGCCAGTAGTATTGTCGGCGGACGCACAGATACGCAGTATTTT. Translated, it gives CASSIVGGRTDTQYF.

The rearrangement links TRBV10-3 to TRBJ2-1; 10 nucleotides agree with TRBD2. From germline, CDR1 is ENHRY and CDR2 SYGVKD. V dropped 6 bases and J dropped 5; count of bases not matched to a gene: 10. This CDR3 has 16 amino acids. The CDR3 DNA reads as TGTGCCATCAGGAGGAGGATAGCGGGGGGCCACAATGAGCAGTTCTTC. Amino acid sequence: CAIRRRIAGGHNEQFF.

This clone was detected only a few times. V and J are TRBV7-6 and TRBJ1-2, with a weak D call TRBD1 (5 bases). Trimming cost V 4 bases and J 3 bases, with 24 bases left between them. The CDR3 is made up of 18 amino acids. CDR1 is SGHVS, CDR2 FNYEAQ, per germline. The CDR3 sequence: CASSYNAGWAGLDYGYTF. The CDR3 DNA reads TGTGCCAGCAGCTACAACGCTGGGTGGGCAGGGCTCGACTATGGCTACACCTTC.

The J gene is TRBJ2-7, the V gene TRBV30; TRBD1 aligns across 9 bases. V lost 1 base to trimming and J lost 0 bases; unmatched junction nucleotides: 10. CDR1 is GTSNPN, CDR2 SVGIG, per germline (reference sequence). CDR3 length: 17 residues. The CDR3 coding sequence is TGTGCCTGGAGTGGAACCCCGGGACAGGGAACCTCCTACGAGCAGTACTTC. Translating it yields CAWSGTPGQGTSYEQYF.

V usage is TRBV7-2 and J usage is TRBJ2-5; D gene ambiguous. This CDR3 spans 13 amino acids. V lost 9 bases and J 3 bases, leaving 14 bases between the germline ends. The germline gives CDR1 SGHTA, CDR2 FQGNSA. CDR3 sequence (DNA): TGTGCCAGTACACGGCCAAACAAAGAGACCCAGTACTTC. Amino acids: CASTRPNKETQYF. Filled out from reference TRBV7-2 and TRBJ2-5, the complete variable domain reads GAGVSQSPSNKVTEKGKDVELRCDPISGHTALYWYRQSLGQGLEFLIYFQGNSAPDKSGLPSDRFSAERTGGSVSTLTIQRTQQEDSAVYLCASTRPNKETQYFGPGTRLLVL.

V and J are TRBV12-3 or TRBV12-4 and TRBJ2-1, with TRBD2 as a possible D gene (5 bases). The CDR3 is made up of 13 amino acids. V lost 6 bases and J lost 9, with 15 bases in between. The CDR3 sequence: CASRRYGVGEQFF. In DNA, the CDR3 is TGTGCCAGCAGGCGATACGGGGTTGGTGAGCAGTTCTTC.

V is TRBV6-2 or TRBV6-3 and J is TRBJ1-5; D gene uncertain. Trimming cost V 0 bases and J 3 bases, with 3 bases left between them. The CDR3 totals 13 residues. Germline CDR1 MNHEY, CDR2 SVGEGT. CDR3 sequence (DNA): TGTGCCAGCAGTTACTCTAACAATCAGCCCCAGCATTTT. Amino acids: CASSYSNNQPQHF.

The chain couples TRBV7-3 to TRBJ2-3; no reliable D call. Germline V gene sequence: CDR1 SGHTA, CDR2 FQGTGA. The CDR3 loop spans 16 amino acids. The V and J ends lost 5 bases and 0 bases respectively, with 15 bases between them. The CDR3 sequence is CASSQERLSSTDTQYF. Here the CDR3 DNA reads TGTGCCAGCAGCCAGGAGAGACTTTCTAGCACAGATACGCAGTATTTT. Full variable domain (rest looked up from reference TRBV7-3 and TRBJ2-3): GAGVSQTPSNKVTEKGKYVELRCDPISGHTALYWYRQSLGQGPEFLIYFQGTGAADDSGLPNDRFFAVRPEGSVSTLKIQRTERGDSAVYLCASSQERLSSTDTQYFGPGTRLTVL.

This clone was detected once. V and J are TRBV6-5 and TRBJ2-2; D remains ambiguous. Germline lookup yields CDR1 MNHEY and CDR2 SVGAGI. V lost 7 bases and J lost 4, with 16 bases in between. The CDR3 length is 15 residues. The CDR3 loop is CASTNQVGITGELFF. For the CDR3, the DNA is TGTGCCAGCACTAACCAGGTGGGGATCACCGGGGAGCTGTTTTTT.

The rearrangement uses TRBV11-3 and TRBJ2-7; 8 bases line up with TRBD2. The CDR3 length is 16 residues. Germline CDR1 is SGHNT and CDR2 is YENEEA. V gave up 1 base and J gave up 0 bases; unmatched junction bases: 5. DNA of the CDR3: TGTGCCAGCAGCTTAGTACGCAGCGGGGGCTCCTACGAGCAGTACTTC. This encodes CASSLVRSGGSYEQYF.